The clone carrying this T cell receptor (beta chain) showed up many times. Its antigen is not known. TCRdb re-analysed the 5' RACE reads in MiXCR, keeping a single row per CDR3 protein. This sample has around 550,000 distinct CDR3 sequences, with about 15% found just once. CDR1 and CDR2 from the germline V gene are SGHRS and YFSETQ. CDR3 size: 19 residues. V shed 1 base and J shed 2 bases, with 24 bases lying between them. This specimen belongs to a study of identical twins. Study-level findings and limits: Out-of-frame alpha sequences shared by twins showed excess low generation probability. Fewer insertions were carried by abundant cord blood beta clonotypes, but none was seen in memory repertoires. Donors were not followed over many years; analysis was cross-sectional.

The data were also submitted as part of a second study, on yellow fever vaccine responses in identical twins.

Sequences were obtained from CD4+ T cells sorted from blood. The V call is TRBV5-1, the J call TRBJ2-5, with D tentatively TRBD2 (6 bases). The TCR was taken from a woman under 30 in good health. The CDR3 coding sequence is TGCGCCAGCAGCTTGAGTTATGTTCGGCGGGGAGAAACTCAAGAGACCCAGTACTTC. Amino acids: CASSLSYVRRGETQETQYF. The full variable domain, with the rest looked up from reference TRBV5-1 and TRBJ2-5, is KAGVTQTPRYLIKTRGQQVTLSCSPISGHRSVSWYQQTPGQGLQFLFEYFSETQRNKGNFPGRFSGRQFSNSRSEMNVSTLELGDSALYLCASSLSYVRRGETQETQYFGPGTRLLVL.